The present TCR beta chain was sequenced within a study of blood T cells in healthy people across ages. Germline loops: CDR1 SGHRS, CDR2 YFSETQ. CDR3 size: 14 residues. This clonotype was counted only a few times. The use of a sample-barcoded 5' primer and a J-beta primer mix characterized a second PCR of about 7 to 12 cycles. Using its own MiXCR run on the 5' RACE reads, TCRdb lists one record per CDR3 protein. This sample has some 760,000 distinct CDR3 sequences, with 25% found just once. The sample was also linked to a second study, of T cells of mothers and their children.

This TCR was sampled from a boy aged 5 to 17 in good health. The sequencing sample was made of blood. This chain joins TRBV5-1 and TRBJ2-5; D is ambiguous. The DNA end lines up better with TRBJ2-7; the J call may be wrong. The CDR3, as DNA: TGCGCCAGCAGCTTCGGCGGATACTCCTACGAGCAGTACTTC. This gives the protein CASSFGGYSYEQYF.